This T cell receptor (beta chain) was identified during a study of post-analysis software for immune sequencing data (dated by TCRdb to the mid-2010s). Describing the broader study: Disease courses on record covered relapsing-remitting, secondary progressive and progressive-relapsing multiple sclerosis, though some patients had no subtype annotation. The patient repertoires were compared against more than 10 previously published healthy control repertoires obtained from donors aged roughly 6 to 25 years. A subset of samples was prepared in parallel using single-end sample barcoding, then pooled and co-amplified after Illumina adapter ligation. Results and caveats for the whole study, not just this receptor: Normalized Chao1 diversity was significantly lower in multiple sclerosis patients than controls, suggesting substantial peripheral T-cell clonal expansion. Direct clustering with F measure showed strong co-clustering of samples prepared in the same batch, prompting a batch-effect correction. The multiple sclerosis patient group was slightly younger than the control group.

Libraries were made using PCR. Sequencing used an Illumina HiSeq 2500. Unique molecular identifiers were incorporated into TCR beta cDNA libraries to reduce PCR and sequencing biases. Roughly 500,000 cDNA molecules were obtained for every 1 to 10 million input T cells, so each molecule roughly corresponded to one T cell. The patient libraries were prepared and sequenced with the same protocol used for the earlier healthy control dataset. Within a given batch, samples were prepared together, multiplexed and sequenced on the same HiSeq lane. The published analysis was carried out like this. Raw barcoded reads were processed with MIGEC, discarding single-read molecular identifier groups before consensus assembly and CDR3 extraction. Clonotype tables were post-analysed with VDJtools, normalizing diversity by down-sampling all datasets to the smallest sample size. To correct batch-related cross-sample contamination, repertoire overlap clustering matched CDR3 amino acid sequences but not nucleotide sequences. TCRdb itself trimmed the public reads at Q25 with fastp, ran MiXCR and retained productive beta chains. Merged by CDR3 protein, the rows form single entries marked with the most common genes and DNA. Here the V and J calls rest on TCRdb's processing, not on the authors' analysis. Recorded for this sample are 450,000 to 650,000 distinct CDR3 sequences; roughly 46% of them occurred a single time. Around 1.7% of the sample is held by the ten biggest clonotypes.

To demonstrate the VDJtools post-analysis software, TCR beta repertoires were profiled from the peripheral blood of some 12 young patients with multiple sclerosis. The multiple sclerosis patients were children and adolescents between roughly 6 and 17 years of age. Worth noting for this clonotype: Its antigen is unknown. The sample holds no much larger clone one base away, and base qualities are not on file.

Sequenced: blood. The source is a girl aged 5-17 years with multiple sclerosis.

The nucleotide sequence is TGCGCCAGCAGCTTCAGGCAGGGGGTCCTCCCAGATACGCAGTATTTT. This translates into CASSFRQGVLPDTQYF. The chain was built from TRBV5-1 and TRBJ2-3; TRBD1 agrees with 7 junctional bases. V is trimmed back by 2 bases and J by 4 bases, and the junction contains 10 bases that no gene match accounts for. From the germline V gene, CDR1 is SGHRS and CDR2 is YFSETQ. Spanning cysteine to phenylalanine, the CDR3 consists of 16 amino acids. The CDR3 DNA has 48 bases and is translated from base 1.